This T cell receptor (beta chain) was identified in a study of T cell repertoires in cytomegalovirus infection. Study overall: Both a matching HLA type and CMV infection were indicated by public TCR beta signatures. General study points: Totalled public TCR beta family frequency picked out people who carried CMV plus the relevant HLA. The study found HLA-C-restricted CMV-specific TCR beta clonotypes dominating the ex vivo response.

Germline-derived CDR1 and CDR2 are LNHNV and YYDKDF (reference sequence). Trimming took off 0 bases at V and 3 bases at J, with 17 bases between the two ends. This CDR3 contains 17 residues. TCRdb re-analysed the reads in MiXCR, keeping a single row per CDR3 protein. The table lists around 210,000 distinct CDR3 sequences, approximately 7% of them singletons. In its sample, this clonotype was seen many times. The antigen remains unidentified. The sequence was collected from a human donor in good health (CMV status not recorded). Some clones in this sample may be carry-over from other donors' samples. Source material: PBMCs. The rearrangement links TRBV15 to TRBJ1-2; D gene uncertain. As DNA, the CDR3 is TGTGCCACCAGCAGAGATCGGGTGCCGCAGAGCGACTATGGCTACACCTTC. Protein sequence: CATSRDRVPQSDYGYTF.